This T cell receptor (beta chain) was identified in a study of cytotoxic CD8 clonotypes in ibrutinib-treated CLL. TCRdb's table, derived via immunoSEQ multiplex PCR, lists solely in-frame clones and lacks some. Of about 130,000 clones in the sample, 79% were seen once. J lost 5 bases, V lost 9 bases, and 11 bases had no gene match. Germline V lookup: CDR1 SGHNT, CDR2 YYREEE (reference sequence). This CDR3 comprises 13 residues. The material was PBMCs, obtained after 12 months of ibrutinib treatment. This sequence originates from a human donor with chronic lymphocytic leukemia. The chain recombines TRBV5-4 with TRBJ2-7; 7 bases are a match to TRBD2. The CDR3 reads CAMRSGNVNEQYF. The CDR3 region has the DNA TGTGCCATGAGGAGCGGGAACGTCAACGAGCAGTACTTC.